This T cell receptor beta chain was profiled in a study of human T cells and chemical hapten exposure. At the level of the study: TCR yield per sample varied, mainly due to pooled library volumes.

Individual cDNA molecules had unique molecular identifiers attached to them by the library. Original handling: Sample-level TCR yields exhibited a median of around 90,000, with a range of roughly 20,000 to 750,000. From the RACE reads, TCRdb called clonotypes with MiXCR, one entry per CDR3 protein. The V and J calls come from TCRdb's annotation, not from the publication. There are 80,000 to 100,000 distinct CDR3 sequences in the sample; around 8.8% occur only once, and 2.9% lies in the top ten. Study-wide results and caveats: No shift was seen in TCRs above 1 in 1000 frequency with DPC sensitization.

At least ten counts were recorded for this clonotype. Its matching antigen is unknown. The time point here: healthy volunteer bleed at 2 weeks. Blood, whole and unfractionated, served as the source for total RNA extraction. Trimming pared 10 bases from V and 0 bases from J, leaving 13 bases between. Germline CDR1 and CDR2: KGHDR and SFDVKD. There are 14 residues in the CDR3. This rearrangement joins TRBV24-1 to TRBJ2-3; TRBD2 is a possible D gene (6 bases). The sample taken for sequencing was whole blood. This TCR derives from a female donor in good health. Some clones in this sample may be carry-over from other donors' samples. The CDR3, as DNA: TGTGCCACGGCCTTGGGGACTAGCACAGATACGCAGTATTTT. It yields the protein CATALGTSTDTQYF.